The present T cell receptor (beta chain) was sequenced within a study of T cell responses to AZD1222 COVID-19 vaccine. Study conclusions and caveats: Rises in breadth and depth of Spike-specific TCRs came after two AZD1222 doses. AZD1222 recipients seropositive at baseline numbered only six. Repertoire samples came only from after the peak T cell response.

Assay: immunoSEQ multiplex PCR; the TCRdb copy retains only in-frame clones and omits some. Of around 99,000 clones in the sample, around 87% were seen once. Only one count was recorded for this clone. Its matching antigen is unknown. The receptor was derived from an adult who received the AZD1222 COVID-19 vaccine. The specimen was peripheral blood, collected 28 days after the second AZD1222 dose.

The CDR3 sequence: CASSSRVGETQYF. CDR3 DNA sequence: TGCGCCAGCAGCTCTCGGGTCGGAGAGACCCAGTACTTC. The chain employs TRBV5-1 and TRBJ2-5; D gene unclear. This CDR3 spans 13 amino acids. The germline V gene has CDR1 SGHRS and CDR2 YFSETQ. Trimming removed 3 bases from V and 4 bases from J, with 10 bases in between.